This T cell receptor beta chain was identified in a study of shared clonotypes between healthy human individuals. About the research overall: Serving as donors were two women and a few men, whose ages spanned 18 to 49. CD4 naive and memory got three plates each, CD8 naive two, CD8 memory one.

The naive CD8 population came from CD45RO-negative cells selected for CCR7, without terminally differentiated effector memory CD45RA+ cells. This table comes from immunoSEQ multiplex PCR, and its TCRdb copy is limited to in-frame clones, with some not included. The sample has 1.5 million to 2.5 million clones, 85% to 95% seen once. From germline, CDR1 is MNHEY and CDR2 SVGAGI. CDR3 length equals 13 residues. The V gene end was trimmed by 5 bases and the J gene end by 6 bases; junction bases not matched to a gene: 4. Turning to this clone: This CDR3 is also generated by other DNA sequences in the sample.

The sample taken for sequencing was naive CD8+ T cells sorted from blood. This chain uses TRBV6-5 with TRBJ1-2; 9 nucleotides agree with TRBD1. The clonotype was recovered from a man aged 18 to 30 in good health. Here the CDR3 reads CASSLDRGDGYTF. DNA of the CDR3: TGTGCCAGCAGTCTGGACAGGGGAGATGGCTACACCTTC.